Sequencing of this T cell receptor (beta chain) was carried out in a study of human T cells and chemical hapten exposure (dated by TCRdb to about 2021). In the study overall: For sensitization, 2% DPC in acetone was applied to a 2 cm by 2 cm area of upper inner arm skin. The patient cohort, mostly female, included alopecia areata with under or over 50% scalp involvement, alopecia totalis and alopecia universalis. In alopecia patients, the study followed how the peripheral blood TCR repertoire changed in vivo over primary and secondary sensitization to diphenylcyclopropenone (DPC), a hapten. For TCR sequencing, blood came from over 25 alopecia patients at anywhere from one to four time points (pre-sensitization, 2, 6 and 24 weeks). Patient blood was sampled pre-sensitization (week 0) and at 2, 6 and about 24 weeks after DPC sensitization. Patch testing on the upper back used Finn chambers containing 0.01% DPC, with scoring done after 6 days according to International Contact Dermatitis Research Group standards. Patients additionally received weekly therapeutic DPC doses to the scalp throughout the approximately 25-week study period. Libraries were combined into a pool for sequencing, and differences in TCR yield between samples came mainly from small differences in library volumes within the pool.

Library method: RACE. Sequencing was carried out with a NextSeq 500. During library preparation, unique molecular identifiers were attached to individual cDNA molecules so that TCRs could be counted in a quantitative, reproducible way. Each blood RNA sample was used to sequence both TCR alpha and TCR beta chains. Per the original workflow: A median of about 87,000 TCRs per sample was observed, with a range of roughly 23,224 to 750,000. The Decombinator software suite was used to annotate V, J and CDR3 in the TCR reads. For PS versus PT1 abundance plots, all samples were subsampled to the same number of TCRs (28,000). TCRs were defined as expanded if absent before sensitization and observed at least eight times at the 2-week time point. TCRdb reworked the public reads: Q25 trimming with fastp, MiXCR clone assembly, productive beta chains retained. Identical CDR3 protein sequences are pooled into one entry, listed with their most common genes and DNA. The V and J calls, along with clone size, are taken from TCRdb and not from the paper's own processing. Recorded for this sample are a few hundred thousand distinct CDR3 sequences; about 5% of them occurred a single time. The ten largest account for about 8.2% of the sample.

Paper-wide results and their limitations: Alopecia, a presumed autoimmune disease, was present in all patients, so the immune response of the patients might differ from that of healthy individuals. The number of TCRs above 1 in 1000 frequency did not change with DPC sensitization; there was no evidence of global repertoire structure alterations. After repeated subsampling, changes were observed in the strength of the expansion versus patch-test correlation and in the threshold at which the correlation became significant. The number of PT1 expanded TCRs positively correlated with patch test score, significant at thresholds 8, 16 and 32 but not 4. Significantly more large CDR3 similarity clusters were formed by expanded TCRs than by pre-sensitization or healthy control sets, consistent with antigen-driven responses.

From V the trimming removes 1 base and from J it removes 0 bases, while the gene matches leave 13 bases of the junction unaccounted for. The CDR3 numbers 20 residues from cysteine through phenylalanine. This entry keeps only the CDR3 DNA: 60 bases, framed from base 1. Looking up the germline V gene (reference sequence) yields CDR1 MNHEY and CDR2 SMNVEV. The time point label corresponds to: pre-sensitization, week 0. Read against the paper, the sample's treatment or condition label means: therapeutic diphenylcyclopropenone sensitization with weekly scalp DPC. Blood at each patch-test visit was drawn before the patch test was applied. Patients were eligible if aged 18 to 70, diagnosed with alopecia and judged suitable for DPC therapy, and pregnant patients were excluded. Total RNA was isolated from unfractionated whole blood collected in Tempus Blood RNA tubes. In this sample, this clonotype turned up many times. Its binding antigen is unknown. One base away there is no much larger clone; base qualities are not given.

Recombination connected TRBV27 to TRBJ2-3; 10 central nucleotides agree with TRBD2. The sequencing used whole blood, collected in connection with sensitization to the hapten diphenylcyclopropenone (DPC). The receptor was derived from a woman aged 18-29 years with alopecia areata. Some clones in this sample may be carry-over from other donors' samples. The CDR3 sequence is CASSLYSSGGSTSSTDTQYF. In nucleotides, the sequence is TGTGCCAGCAGTTTATATAGTAGCGGGGGGTCGACTTCTAGCACAGATACGCAGTATTTT.